This is a list of T cell receptor beta chains from one sample in a study of T cells in Graves' hyperthyroidism and ophthalmopathy. TCRdb re-called the multiplex PCR reads through MiXCR, storing one row per CDR3 protein. This repertoire shows about 530,000 distinct CDR3 sequences, 17% found once; its top ten account for approximately 15%. Sequencing was done on a sample of blood. Receptors originate from a woman under 30 with Graves' ophthalmopathy. Each CDR3 is given with its conserved first and last residue. The order of the fields is clone size, D gene, J gene, V gene, CDR3 protein, CDR3 DNA. D genes are given only for firm matches. The size field is filled for only some rows; it gives once, few, many or a size class.

clone size: many; D gene: TRBD1; J gene: TRBJ2-4; V gene: TRBV2; CDR3 protein: CASSLDRAGAKNIQYF; CDR3 DNA: TGTGCCAGCAGCCTGGACAGGGCTGGGGCCAAAAACATTCAGTACTTC
clone size: many; D gene: TRBD2; J gene: TRBJ2-5; V gene: TRBV6-2/TRBV6-3; CDR3 protein: CASSYPPGLAAQETQYF; CDR3 DNA: TGTGCCAGCAGTTACCCCCCGGGACTAGCGGCCCAAGAGACCCAGTACTTC
clone size: .; D gene: TRBD1; J gene: TRBJ2-5; V gene: TRBV15; CDR3 protein: CATSTDRDRGPDKTQYF; CDR3 DNA: TGTGCCACCAGCACCGACCGGGACAGGGGGCCGGATAAGACCCAGTACTTC
clone size: few; D gene: .; J gene: TRBJ2-7; V gene: TRBV7-8; CDR3 protein: CASRKAGQGTYEQYF; CDR3 DNA: TGTGCCAGCAGAAAAGCCGGGCAGGGAACGTACGAGCAGTACTTC
clone size: many; D gene: TRBD1; J gene: TRBJ2-7; V gene: TRBV30; CDR3 protein: CAWTGTGYYEQYF; CDR3 DNA: TGTGCCTGGACCGGGACAGGGTACTACGAGCAGTACTTC
clone size: .; D gene: .; J gene: TRBJ2-1; V gene: TRBV29-1; CDR3 protein: CSVVPTRARQFF; CDR3 DNA: TGCAGCGTTGTCCCCACTAGGGCCCGCCAGTTCTTC
clone size: many; D gene: TRBD2; J gene: TRBJ2-3; V gene: TRBV27; CDR3 protein: CASSSLSGGAVDTQYF; CDR3 DNA: TGTGCCAGCAGTTCTCTTAGCGGGGGGGCCGTGGATACGCAGTATTTT
clone size: few; D gene: .; J gene: TRBJ2-1; V gene: TRBV29-1; CDR3 protein: CSVHREGYNEQFF; CDR3 DNA: TGCAGCGTCCACAGGGAGGGCTACAATGAGCAGTTCTTC
clone size: many; D gene: .; J gene: TRBJ1-1; V gene: TRBV12-3/TRBV12-4; CDR3 protein: CASSVSAVTIGAFF; CDR3 DNA: TGTGCCAGCAGTGTGTCGGCTGTAACCATCGGAGCTTTCTTT
clone size: .; D gene: .; J gene: TRBJ2-7; V gene: TRBV5-5; CDR3 protein: CASSSFWVGELHEQYF; CDR3 DNA: TGTGCCAGCAGCTCGTTTTGGGTCGGAGAACTGCACGAGCAGTACTTC
clone size: many; D gene: .; J gene: TRBJ1-1; V gene: TRBV27; CDR3 protein: CASRTEANTEAFF; CDR3 DNA: TGTGCCAGCAGAACCGAAGCGAACACTGAAGCTTTCTTT
clone size: many; D gene: .; J gene: TRBJ2-1; V gene: TRBV20-1; CDR3 protein: CSAGGGANNEQFF; CDR3 DNA: TGCAGTGCTGGAGGGGGGGCCAACAATGAGCAGTTCTTC
clone size: .; D gene: TRBD1; J gene: TRBJ1-2; V gene: TRBV27; CDR3 protein: CASSLYGTGGDYGYTF; CDR3 DNA: TGTGCCAGCAGTTTATATGGGACAGGGGGAGACTATGGCTACACCTTC
clone size: many; D gene: TRBD2; J gene: TRBJ2-3; V gene: TRBV7-9; CDR3 protein: CASSAKLAGSGLHSTDTQYF; CDR3 DNA: TGTGCCAGCAGCGCTAAACTAGCGGGGTCGGGGCTTCATTCCACAGATACGCAGTATTTT
clone size: many; D gene: TRBD1; J gene: TRBJ1-1; V gene: TRBV5-1; CDR3 protein: CASSRQPGQTNTEAFF; CDR3 DNA: TGCGCCAGCAGCCGACAACCGGGACAGACTAACACTGAAGCTTTCTTT
clone size: few; D gene: TRBD1; J gene: TRBJ2-4; V gene: TRBV30; CDR3 protein: CAWNGGQGAPSAKNIQYF; CDR3 DNA: TGTGCCTGGAATGGTGGACAGGGGGCTCCCTCAGCCAAAAACATTCAGTACTTC
clone size: many; D gene: TRBD1; J gene: TRBJ1-2; V gene: TRBV28; CDR3 protein: CASSLGQGRVWYGYTF; CDR3 DNA: TGTGCCAGCAGTCTCGGACAGGGCCGTGTCTGGTATGGCTACACCTTC
clone size: few; D gene: TRBD1; J gene: TRBJ1-1; V gene: TRBV27; CDR3 protein: CASGWGQGARGNTEAFF; CDR3 DNA: TGTGCCAGCGGTTGGGGGCAGGGGGCGCGGGGGAACACTGAAGCTTTCTTT
clone size: .; D gene: .; J gene: TRBJ1-2; V gene: TRBV2; CDR3 protein: CASSEEKVNYGYTF; CDR3 DNA: TGTGCCAGCAGTGAAGAAAAGGTGAACTATGGCTACACCTTC
clone size: many; D gene: .; J gene: TRBJ2-3; V gene: TRBV7-9; CDR3 protein: CASSQDWGTDTQYF; CDR3 DNA: TGTGCCAGCAGCCAAGACTGGGGCACAGATACGCAGTATTTT
clone size: .; D gene: TRBD1; J gene: TRBJ2-7; V gene: TRBV5-1; CDR3 protein: CASSFHLRDRAGEQYF; CDR3 DNA: TGCGCCAGCAGCTTTCACCTCCGGGACAGGGCGGGCGAGCAGTACTTC
clone size: many; D gene: TRBD2; J gene: TRBJ2-3; V gene: TRBV4-3; CDR3 protein: CASSQVTGGRADTQYF; CDR3 DNA: TGCGCCAGCAGCCAAGTTACGGGAGGAAGGGCAGATACGCAGTATTTT
clone size: many; D gene: .; J gene: TRBJ1-3; V gene: TRBV12-3/TRBV12-4; CDR3 protein: CASTPLRGSYGNTIYF; CDR3 DNA: TGTGCCAGCACCCCTTTGAGGGGGTCGTATGGAAACACCATATATTTT
clone size: few; D gene: .; J gene: TRBJ2-3; V gene: TRBV5-6; CDR3 protein: CASSRGMDTQYF; CDR3 DNA: TGTGCCAGCAGCAGGGGTATGGATACGCAGTATTTT
clone size: many; D gene: .; J gene: TRBJ1-4; V gene: TRBV29-1; CDR3 protein: CSVEDRTRSEKLFF; CDR3 DNA: TGCAGCGTTGAAGATCGAACTCGGTCTGAAAAACTGTTTTTT
clone size: many; D gene: TRBD2; J gene: TRBJ2-5; V gene: TRBV11-2; CDR3 protein: CASSFLAVGGETQYF; CDR3 DNA: TGTGCCAGCAGCTTCCTAGCGGTGGGGGGAGAGACCCAGTACTTC
clone size: many; D gene: TRBD1; J gene: TRBJ1-2; V gene: TRBV2; CDR3 protein: CASSEWRSGGYTF; CDR3 DNA: TGTGCCAGCAGTGAATGGCGGTCAGGGGGATACACCTTC
clone size: many; D gene: TRBD1; J gene: TRBJ2-2; V gene: TRBV6-1; CDR3 protein: CASSEAGDSRIGELFF; CDR3 DNA: TGTGCCAGCAGTGAAGCAGGGGACAGTAGGATCGGGGAGCTGTTTTTT
clone size: many; D gene: TRBD1; J gene: TRBJ1-2; V gene: TRBV2; CDR3 protein: CASSEHRDRNSNYGYTF; CDR3 DNA: TGTGCCAGCAGTGAGCACCGGGACAGGAATTCAAACTATGGCTACACCTTC